This T cell receptor (beta chain) was retrieved from a study of regulatory T cells in long-lasting Graves disease. The study's findings and limits: No thyroid tissue was studied; the work used peripheral blood only.

The time point here: newly diagnosed GD, antithyroid drugs for less than 3 months. Researchers made the TCR library from RNA that was extracted from PBMCs. The germline CDR1 and CDR2 sequences are SGDLS and YYNGEE. V lost 5 bases and J lost 1, with 12 bases in between. This CDR3 region has 15 residues. This clonotype was seen many times. The antigen is undetermined. Through Arm-PCR of CDR3 regions and iRepertoire HTBI primers, TCR beta libraries were built. TCRdb reprocessed the multiplex PCR reads with MiXCR, giving one entry per CDR3 protein. Of around 250,000 distinct CDR3 sequences listed, more than 15% are singletons. This sample was also put to use in a study of T cells in Graves' hyperthyroidism and ophthalmopathy. Per that paper: TCR CDR3 regions were first amplified by RT-PCR with HTBI primers. The model made its ophthalmopathy prediction, and onset followed a median approximately 6 months later.

This TCR came from a woman aged 30 to 39 with Graves disease. The chain uses TRBV9 and TRBJ2-2; no reliable D call. The sample in question was peripheral blood mononuclear cells (PBMCs), obtained at new diagnosis, from a patient treated with antithyroid drugs. CDR3 in amino acids: CASRPGAGNTGELFF. The CDR3 DNA follows: TGTGCCAGCAGACCCGGCGCAGGGAACACCGGGGAGCTGTTTTTT.